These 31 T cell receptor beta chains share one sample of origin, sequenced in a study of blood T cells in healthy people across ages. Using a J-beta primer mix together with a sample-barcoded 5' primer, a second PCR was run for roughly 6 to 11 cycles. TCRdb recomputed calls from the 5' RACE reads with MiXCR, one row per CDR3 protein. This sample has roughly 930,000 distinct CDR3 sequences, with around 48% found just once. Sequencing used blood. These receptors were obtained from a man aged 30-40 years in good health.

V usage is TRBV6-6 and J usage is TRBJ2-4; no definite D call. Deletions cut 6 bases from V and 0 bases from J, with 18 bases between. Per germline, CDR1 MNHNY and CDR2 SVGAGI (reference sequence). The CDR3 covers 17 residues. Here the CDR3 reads CASSILDGRLAKNIQYF. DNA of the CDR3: TGTGCCAGCAGCATTTTGGACGGACGATTAGCCAAAAACATTCAGTACTTC.

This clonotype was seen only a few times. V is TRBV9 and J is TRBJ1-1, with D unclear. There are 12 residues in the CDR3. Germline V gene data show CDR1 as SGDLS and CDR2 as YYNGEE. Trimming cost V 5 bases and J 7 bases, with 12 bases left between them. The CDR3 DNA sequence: TGTGCCAGCAGTCTAGACGGTAATGAAGCTTTCTTT. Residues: CASSLDGNEAFF.

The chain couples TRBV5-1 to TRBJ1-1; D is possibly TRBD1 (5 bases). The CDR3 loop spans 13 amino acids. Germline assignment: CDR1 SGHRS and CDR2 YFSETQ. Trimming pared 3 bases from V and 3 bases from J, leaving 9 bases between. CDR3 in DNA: TGCGCCAGCAGCTGGTCGGGGGACACTGAAGCTTTCTTT. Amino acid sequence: CASSWSGDTEAFF.

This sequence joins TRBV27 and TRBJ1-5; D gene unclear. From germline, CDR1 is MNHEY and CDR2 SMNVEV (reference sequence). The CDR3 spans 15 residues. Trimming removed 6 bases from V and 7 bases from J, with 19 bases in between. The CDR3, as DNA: TGTGCCAGCAGCCCCCTCGATGGGGTGGCCCAGCCCCAGCATTTT. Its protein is CASSPLDGVAQPQHF.

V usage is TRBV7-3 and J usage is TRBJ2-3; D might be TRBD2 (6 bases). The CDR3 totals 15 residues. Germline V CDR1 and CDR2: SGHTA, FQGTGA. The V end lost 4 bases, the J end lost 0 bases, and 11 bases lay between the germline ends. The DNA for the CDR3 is TGTGCCAGCAGCTCACGGACTATAAGCACAGATACGCAGTATTTT. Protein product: CASSSRTISTDTQYF.

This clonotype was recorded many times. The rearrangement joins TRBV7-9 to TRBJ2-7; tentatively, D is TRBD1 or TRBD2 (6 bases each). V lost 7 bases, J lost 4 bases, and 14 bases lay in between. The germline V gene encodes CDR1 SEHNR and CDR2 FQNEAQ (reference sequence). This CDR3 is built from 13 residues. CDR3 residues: CASTRGQGYEQYF. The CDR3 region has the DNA TGTGCCAGCACCCGGGGGCAGGGGTACGAGCAGTACTTC.

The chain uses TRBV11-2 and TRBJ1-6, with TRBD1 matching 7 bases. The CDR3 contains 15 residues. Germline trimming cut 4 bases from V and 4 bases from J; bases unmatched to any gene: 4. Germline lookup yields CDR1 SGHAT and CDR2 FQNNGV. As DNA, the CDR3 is TGTGCCAGCAGCTCCGGGACAGAGTATAATTCACCCCTCCACTTT. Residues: CASSSGTEYNSPLHF.

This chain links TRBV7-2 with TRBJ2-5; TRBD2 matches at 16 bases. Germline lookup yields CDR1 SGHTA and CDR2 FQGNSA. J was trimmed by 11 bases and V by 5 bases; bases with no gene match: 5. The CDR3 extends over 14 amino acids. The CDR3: CASSMGLAGGEQYF. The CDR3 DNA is TGTGCCAGCAGCATGGGACTAGCGGGGGGGGAGCAGTACTTC.

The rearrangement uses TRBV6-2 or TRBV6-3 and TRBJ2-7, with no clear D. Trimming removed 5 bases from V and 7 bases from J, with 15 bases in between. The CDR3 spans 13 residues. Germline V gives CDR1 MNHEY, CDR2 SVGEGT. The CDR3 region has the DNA TGTGCCAGCAGTAATACTCCTGTCAATGAGCAGTACTTC. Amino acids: CASSNTPVNEQYF.

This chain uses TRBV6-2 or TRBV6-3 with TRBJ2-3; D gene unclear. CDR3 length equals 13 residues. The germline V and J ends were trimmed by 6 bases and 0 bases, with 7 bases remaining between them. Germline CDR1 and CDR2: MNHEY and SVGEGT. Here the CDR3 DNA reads TGTGCCAGCAGGTGGTTCAGCACAGATACGCAGTATTTT. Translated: CASRWFSTDTQYF.

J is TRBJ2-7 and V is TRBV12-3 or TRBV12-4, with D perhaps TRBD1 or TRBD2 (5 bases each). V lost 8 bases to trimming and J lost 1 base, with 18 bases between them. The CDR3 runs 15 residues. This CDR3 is CASREEGIGSYEQYF. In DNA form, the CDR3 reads TGTGCCAGCCGGGAAGAGGGGATTGGGTCCTACGAGCAGTACTTC.

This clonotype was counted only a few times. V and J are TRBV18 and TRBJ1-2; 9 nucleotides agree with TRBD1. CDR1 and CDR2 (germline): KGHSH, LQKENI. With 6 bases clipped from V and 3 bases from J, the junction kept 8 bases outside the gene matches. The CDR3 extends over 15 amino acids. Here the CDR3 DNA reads TGTGCCAGCTCGCTTACAGGGGGCTACGACTATGGCTACACCTTC. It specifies CASSLTGGYDYGYTF.

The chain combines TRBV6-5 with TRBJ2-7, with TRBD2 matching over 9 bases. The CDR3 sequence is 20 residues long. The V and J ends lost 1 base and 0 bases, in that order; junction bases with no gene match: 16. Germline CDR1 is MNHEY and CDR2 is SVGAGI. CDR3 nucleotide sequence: TGTGCCAGCAGTTACTTGGCTAGCGGGGCTCGCAGCTCCAGCTCCTACGAGCAGTACTTC. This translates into CASSYLASGARSSSSYEQYF.

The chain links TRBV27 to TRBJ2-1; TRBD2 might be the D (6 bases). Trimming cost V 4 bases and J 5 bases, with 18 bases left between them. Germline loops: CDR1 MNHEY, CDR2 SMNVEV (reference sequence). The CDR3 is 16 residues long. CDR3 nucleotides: TGTGCCAGCAGTTCACCTTCGGGACTCAAAAACAATGAGCAGTTCTTC. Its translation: CASSSPSGLKNNEQFF.

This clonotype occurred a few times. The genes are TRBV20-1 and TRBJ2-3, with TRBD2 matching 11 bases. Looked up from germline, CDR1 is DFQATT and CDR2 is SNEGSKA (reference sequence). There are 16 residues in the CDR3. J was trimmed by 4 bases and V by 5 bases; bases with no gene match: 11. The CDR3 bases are TGCAGTGCTCCCAACTTAGCGGGGGGGCTGTCAGATACGCAGTATTTT. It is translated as CSAPNLAGGLSDTQYF.

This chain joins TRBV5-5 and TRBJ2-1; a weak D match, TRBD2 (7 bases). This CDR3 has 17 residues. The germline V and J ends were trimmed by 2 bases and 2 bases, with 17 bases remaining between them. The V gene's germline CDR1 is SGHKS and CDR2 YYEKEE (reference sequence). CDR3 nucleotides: TGTGCCAGCAGCTTTAGGGGGGGAGCCACGCCCTACAATGAGCAGTTCTTC. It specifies CASSFRGGATPYNEQFF.

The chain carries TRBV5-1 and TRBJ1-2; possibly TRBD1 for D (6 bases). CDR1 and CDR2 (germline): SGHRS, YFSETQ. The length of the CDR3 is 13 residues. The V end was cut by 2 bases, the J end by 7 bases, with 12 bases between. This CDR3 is CASSLQGYAGYTF. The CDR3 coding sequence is TGCGCCAGCAGCTTACAGGGCTACGCTGGCTACACCTTC.

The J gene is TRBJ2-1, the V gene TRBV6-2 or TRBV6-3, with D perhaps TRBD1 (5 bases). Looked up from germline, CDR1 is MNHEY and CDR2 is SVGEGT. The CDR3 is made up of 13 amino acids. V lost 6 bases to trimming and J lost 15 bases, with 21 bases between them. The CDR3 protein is CASSLRGLKAWFF. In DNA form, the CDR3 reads TGTGCCAGCAGCCTAAGGGGCTTGAAGGCTTGGTTCTTC.

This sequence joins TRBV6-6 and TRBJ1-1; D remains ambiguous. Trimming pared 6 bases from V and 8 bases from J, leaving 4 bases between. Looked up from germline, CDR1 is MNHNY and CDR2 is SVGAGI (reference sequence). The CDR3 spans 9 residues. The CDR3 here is CASSPEAFF. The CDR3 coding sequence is TGTGCCAGCAGCCCCGAAGCTTTCTTT.

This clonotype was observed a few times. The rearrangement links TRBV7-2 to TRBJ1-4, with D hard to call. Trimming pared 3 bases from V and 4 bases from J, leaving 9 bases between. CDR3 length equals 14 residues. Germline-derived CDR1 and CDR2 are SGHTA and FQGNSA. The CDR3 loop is CASSFGRINEKLFF. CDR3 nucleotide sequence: TGTGCCAGCAGCTTTGGTCGGATTAATGAAAAACTGTTTTTT.

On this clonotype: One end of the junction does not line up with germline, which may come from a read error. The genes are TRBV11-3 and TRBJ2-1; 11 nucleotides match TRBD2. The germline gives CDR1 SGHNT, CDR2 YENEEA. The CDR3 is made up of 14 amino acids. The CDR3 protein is CAGSVSGGESEQFF. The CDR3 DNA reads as TGTGCCGGCAGCGTTAGCGGGGGGGAGTCTGAGCAGTTCTTC.

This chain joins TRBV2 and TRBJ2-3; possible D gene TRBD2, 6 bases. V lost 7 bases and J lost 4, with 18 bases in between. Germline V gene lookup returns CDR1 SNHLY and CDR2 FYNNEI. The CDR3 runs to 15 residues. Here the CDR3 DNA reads TGTGCCAGCAAGGGGTTCGGAGGAGGGCCAGATACGCAGTATTTT. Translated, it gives CASKGFGGGPDTQYF.

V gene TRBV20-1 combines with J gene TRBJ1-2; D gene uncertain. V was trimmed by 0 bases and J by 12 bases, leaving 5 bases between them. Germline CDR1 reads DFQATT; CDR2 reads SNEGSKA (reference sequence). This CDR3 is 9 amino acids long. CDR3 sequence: CSARDFDTF. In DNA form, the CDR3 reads TGCAGTGCTAGAGATTTCGACACCTTC.

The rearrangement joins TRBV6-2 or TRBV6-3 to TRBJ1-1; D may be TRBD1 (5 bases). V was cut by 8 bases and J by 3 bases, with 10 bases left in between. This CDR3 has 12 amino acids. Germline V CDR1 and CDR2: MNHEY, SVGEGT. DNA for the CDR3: TGTGCCAGCGTCGGGGGGTACACTGAAGCTTTCTTT. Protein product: CASVGGYTEAFF.

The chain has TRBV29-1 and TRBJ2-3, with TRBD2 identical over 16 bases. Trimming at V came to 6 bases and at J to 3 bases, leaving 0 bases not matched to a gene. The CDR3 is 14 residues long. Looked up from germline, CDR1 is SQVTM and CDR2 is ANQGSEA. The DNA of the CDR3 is TGCAGCGTGGGACTAGCGGGGGGGACAGATACGCAGTATTTT. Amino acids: CSVGLAGGTDTQYF.

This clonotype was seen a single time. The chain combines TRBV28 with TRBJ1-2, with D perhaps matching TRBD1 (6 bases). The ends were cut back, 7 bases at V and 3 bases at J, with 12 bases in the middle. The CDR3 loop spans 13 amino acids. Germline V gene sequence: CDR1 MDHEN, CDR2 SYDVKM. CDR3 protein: CASTCGGDYGYTF. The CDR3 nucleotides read TGTGCCAGCACCTGTGGGGGCGACTATGGCTACACCTTC.

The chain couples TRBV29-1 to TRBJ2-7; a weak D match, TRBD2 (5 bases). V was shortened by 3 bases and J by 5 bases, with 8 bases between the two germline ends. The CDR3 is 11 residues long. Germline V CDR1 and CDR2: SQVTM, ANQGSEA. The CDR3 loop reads CSVDGGHEQYF. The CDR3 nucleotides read TGCAGCGTTGACGGCGGGCACGAGCAGTACTTC.

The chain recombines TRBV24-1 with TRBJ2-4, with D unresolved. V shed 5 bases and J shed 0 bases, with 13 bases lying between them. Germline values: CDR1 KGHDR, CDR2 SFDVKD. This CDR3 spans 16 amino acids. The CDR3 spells CATSAAGELAKNIQYF. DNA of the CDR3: TGTGCCACCAGTGCTGCAGGAGAACTAGCCAAAAACATTCAGTACTTC.

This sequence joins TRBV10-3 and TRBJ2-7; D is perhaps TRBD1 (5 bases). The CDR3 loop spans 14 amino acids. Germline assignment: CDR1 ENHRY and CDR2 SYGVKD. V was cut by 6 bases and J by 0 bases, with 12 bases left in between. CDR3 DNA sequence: TGTGCCATCAGGGACGTGACAGTCTCCTACGAGCAGTACTTC. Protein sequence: CAIRDVTVSYEQYF.

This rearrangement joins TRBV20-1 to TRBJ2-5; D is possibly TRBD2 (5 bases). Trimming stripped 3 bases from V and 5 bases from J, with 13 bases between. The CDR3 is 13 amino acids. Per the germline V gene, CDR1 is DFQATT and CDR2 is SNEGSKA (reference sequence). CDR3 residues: CSASFAGLETQYF. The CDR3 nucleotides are TGCAGTGCTAGTTTTGCGGGCCTTGAGACCCAGTACTTC.

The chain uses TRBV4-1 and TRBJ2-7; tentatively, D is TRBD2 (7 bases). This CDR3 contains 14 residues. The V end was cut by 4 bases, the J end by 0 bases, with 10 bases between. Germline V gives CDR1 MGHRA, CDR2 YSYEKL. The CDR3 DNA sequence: TGCGCCAGCAGCCTGCGGGGGCCCTCCTACGAGCAGTACTTC. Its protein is CASSLRGPSYEQYF.